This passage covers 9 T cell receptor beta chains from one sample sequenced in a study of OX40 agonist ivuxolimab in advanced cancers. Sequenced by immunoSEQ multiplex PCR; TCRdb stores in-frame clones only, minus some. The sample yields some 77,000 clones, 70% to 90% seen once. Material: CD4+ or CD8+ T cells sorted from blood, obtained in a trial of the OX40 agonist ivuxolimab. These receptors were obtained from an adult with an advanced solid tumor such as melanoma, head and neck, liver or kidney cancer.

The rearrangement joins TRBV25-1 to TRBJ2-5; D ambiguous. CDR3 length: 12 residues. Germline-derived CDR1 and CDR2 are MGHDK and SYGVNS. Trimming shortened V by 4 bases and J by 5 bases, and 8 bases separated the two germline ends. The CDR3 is CASSGGSETQYF. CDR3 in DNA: TGTGCCAGCAGTGGGGGTTCCGAGACCCAGTACTTC.

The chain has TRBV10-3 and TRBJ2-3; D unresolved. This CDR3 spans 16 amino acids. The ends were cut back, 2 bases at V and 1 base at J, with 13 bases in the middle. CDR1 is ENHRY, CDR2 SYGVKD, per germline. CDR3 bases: TGTGCCATCAGTGAGCCTCCGGAGCGTCGCACAGATACGCAGTATTTT. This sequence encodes CAISEPPERRTDTQYF.

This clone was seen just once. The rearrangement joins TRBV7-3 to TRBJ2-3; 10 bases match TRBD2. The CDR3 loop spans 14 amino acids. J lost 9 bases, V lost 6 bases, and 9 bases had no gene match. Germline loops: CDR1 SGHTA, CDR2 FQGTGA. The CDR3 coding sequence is TGTGCCAGCAGGTCCGGGACTAGCGACCAGACGCAGTATTTT. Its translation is CASRSGTSDQTQYF. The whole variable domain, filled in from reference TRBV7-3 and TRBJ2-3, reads GAGVSQTPSNKVTEKGKYVELRCDPISGHTALYWYRQSLGQGPEFLIYFQGTGAADDSGLPNDRFFAVRPEGSVSTLKIQRTERGDSAVYLCASRSGTSDQTQYFGPGTRLTVL.

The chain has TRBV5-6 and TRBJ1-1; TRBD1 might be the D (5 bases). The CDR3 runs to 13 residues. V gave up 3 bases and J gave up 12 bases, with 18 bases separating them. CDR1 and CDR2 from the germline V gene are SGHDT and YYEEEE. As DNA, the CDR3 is TGTGCCAGCAGCTGGGACGGGACTAGAGTTCCTTTCTTT. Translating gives CASSWDGTRVPFF. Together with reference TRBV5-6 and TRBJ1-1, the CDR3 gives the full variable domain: DAGVTQSPTHLIKTRGQQVTLRCSPKSGHDTVSWYQQALGQGPQFIFQYYEEEERQRGNFPDRFSGHQFPNYSSELNVNALLLGDSALYLCASSWDGTRVPFFGQGTRLTVV.

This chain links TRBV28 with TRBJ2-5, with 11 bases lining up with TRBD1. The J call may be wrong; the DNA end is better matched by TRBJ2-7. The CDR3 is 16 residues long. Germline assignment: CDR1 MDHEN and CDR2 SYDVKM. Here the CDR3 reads CASSLAGQGDSYEQYF. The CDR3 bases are TGTGCCAGCAGTCTGGCGGGACAGGGGGATTCTTACGAGCAGTACTTC.

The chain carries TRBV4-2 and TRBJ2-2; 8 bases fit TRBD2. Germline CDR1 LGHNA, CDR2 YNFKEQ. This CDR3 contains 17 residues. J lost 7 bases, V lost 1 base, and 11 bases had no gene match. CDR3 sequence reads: CASSQVAKAGDHGELFF. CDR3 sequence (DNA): TGTGCCAGCAGCCAAGTGGCAAAAGCGGGAGATCACGGGGAGCTGTTTTTT.

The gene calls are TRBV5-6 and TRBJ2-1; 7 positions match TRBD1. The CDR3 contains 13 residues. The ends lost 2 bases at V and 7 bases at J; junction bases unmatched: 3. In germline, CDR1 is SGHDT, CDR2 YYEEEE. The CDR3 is CASSLDRENEQFF. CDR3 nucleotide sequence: TGTGCCAGCAGCTTAGACAGGGAGAATGAGCAGTTCTTC.

The CDR3 nucleotides are TGTGCCAGCAGAGGACAGGGCACCGGGGAGCTGTTTTTT. Amino acid sequence: CASRGQGTGELFF. This sequence joins TRBV14 and TRBJ2-2, with 8 bases aligning to TRBD1. The V gene's germline CDR1 is SGHDN and CDR2 FVKESK. CDR3 length: 13 residues. J lost 4 bases, V lost 6 bases, and 1 base had no gene match.

The CDR3 is CASSSQGQGAGEQYF. The CDR3 DNA reads as TGTGCCAGCAGTTCCCAGGGACAGGGGGCGGGCGAGCAGTACTTC. The chain links TRBV28 to TRBJ2-7; 12 positions agree with TRBD1. The germline CDR1 and CDR2 sequences are MDHEN and SYDVKM. The J segment lost 6 bases and the V segment lost 4 bases, leaving 7 bases of the junction unmatched. The CDR3 totals 15 residues.